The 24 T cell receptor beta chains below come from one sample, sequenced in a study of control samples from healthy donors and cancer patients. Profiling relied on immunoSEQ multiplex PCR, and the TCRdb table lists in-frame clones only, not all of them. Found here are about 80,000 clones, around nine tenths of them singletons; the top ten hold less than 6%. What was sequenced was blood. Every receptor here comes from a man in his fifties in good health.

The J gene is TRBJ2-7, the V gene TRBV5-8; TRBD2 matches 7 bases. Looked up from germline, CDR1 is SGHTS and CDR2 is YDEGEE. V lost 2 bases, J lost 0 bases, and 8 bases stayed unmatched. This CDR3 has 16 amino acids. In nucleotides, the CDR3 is TGTGCCAGCAGCTTATTGGGGGGGTCGAGCTCCTACGAGCAGTACTTC. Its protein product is CASSLLGGSSSYEQYF.

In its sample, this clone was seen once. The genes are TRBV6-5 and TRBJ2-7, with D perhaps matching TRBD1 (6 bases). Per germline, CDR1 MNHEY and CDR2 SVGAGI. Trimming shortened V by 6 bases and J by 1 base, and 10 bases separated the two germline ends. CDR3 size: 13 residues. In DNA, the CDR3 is TGTGCCAGCAGCTCGGACAGATCCTACGAGCAGTACTTC. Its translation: CASSSDRSYEQYF.

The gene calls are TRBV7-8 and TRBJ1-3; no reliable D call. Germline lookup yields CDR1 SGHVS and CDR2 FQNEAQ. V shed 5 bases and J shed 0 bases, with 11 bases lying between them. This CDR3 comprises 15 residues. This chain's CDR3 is CASSPDWTSGNTIYF. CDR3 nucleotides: TGTGCCAGCAGCCCAGACTGGACCTCTGGAAACACCATATATTTT.

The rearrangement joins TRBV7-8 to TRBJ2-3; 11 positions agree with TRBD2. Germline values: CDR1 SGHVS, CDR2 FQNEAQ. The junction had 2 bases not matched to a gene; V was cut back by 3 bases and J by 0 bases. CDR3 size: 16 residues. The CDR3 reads CASSFGLAGSTDTQYF. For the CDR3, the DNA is TGTGCCAGCAGCTTTGGACTAGCGGGTAGCACAGATACGCAGTATTTT.

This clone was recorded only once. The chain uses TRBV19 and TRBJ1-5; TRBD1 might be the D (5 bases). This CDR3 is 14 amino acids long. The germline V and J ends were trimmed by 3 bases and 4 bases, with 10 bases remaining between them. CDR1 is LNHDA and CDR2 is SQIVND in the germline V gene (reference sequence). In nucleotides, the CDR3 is TGTGCCAGTAGTATGGGGGGGTGGAATCAGCCCCAGCATTTT. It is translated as CASSMGGWNQPQHF.

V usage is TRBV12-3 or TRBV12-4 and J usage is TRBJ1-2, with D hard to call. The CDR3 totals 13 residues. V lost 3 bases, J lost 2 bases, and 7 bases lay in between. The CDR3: CASSFPPNYGYTF. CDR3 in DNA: TGTGCCAGCAGTTTCCCCCCAAACTATGGCTACACCTTC.

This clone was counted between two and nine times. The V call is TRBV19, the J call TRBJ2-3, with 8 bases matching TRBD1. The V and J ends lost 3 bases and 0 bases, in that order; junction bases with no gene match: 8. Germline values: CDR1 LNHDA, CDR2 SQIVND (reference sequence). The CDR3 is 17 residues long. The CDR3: CASSIPRQGSSTDTQYF. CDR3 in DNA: TGTGCCAGTAGTATCCCACGACAGGGGAGCAGCACAGATACGCAGTATTTT.

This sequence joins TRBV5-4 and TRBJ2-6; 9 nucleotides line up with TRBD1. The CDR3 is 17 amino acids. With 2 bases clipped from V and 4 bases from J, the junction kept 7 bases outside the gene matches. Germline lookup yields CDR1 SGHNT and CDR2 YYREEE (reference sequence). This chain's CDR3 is CASSLRTGVPGANVLTF. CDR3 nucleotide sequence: TGTGCCAGCAGCTTACGGACAGGGGTACCAGGGGCCAACGTCCTGACTTTC.

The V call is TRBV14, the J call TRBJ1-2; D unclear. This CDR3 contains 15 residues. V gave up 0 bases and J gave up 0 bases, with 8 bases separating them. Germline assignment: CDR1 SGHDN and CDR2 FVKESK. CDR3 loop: CASSQEKDSNYGYTF. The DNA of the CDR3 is TGTGCCAGCAGCCAAGAGAAGGACTCTAACTATGGCTACACCTTC.

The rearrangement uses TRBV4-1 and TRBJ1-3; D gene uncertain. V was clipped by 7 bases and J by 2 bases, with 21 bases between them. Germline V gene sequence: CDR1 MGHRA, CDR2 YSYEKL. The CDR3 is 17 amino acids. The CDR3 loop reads CASTSVYGLGAGNTIYF. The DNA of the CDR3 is TGCGCCAGCACTTCGGTGTATGGTCTGGGAGCTGGAAACACCATATATTTT.

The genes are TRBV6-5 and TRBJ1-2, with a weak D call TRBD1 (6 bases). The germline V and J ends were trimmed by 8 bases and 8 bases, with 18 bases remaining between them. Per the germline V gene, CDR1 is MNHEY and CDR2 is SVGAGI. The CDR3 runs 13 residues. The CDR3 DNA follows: TGTGCCAGCCAGCTCTGGGACAAAGAGGGCTACACCTTC. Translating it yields CASQLWDKEGYTF.

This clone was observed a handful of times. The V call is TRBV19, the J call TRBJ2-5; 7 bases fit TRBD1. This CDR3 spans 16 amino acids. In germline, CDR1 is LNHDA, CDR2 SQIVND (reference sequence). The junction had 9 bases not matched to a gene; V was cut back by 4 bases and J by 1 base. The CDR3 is CASSKAWAGGQETQYF. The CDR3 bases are TGTGCCAGTAGTAAGGCCTGGGCAGGGGGCCAAGAGACCCAGTACTTC.

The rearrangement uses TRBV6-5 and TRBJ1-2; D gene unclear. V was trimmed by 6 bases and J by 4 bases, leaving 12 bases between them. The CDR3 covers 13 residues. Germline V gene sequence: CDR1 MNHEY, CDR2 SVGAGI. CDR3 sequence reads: CASSMDPGYGYTF. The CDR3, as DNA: TGTGCCAGCAGCATGGATCCGGGCTATGGCTACACCTTC.

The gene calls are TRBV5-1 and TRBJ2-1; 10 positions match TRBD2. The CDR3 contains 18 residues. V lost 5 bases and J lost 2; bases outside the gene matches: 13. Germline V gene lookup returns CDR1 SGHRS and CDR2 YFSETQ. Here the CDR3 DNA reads TGCGCCAGCAGTTCTAGAGCGGGGGGGCTTTCCACCTACAATGAGCAGTTCTTC. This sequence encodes CASSSRAGGLSTYNEQFF.

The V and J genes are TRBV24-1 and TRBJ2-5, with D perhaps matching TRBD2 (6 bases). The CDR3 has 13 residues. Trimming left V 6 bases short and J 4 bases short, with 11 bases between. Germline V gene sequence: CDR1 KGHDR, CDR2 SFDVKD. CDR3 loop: CATSQLGGETQYF. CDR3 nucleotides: TGTGCCACCAGTCAGCTGGGGGGAGAGACCCAGTACTTC.

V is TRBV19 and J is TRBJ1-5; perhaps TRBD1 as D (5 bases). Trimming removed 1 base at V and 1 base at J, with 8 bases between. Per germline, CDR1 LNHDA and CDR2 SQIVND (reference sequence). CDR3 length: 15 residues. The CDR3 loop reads CASSIVRESNQPQHF. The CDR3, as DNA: TGTGCCAGTAGTATAGTCAGGGAAAGCAATCAGCCCCAGCATTTT.

CDR3 sequence (DNA): TGTGCCAGCAGCGTCCTTTCTAAGCGGGGGGTCACAGATACGCAGTATTTT. Protein sequence: CASSVLSKRGVTDTQYF. This chain links TRBV7-9 with TRBJ2-3; TRBD2 aligns across 9 bases. The trim removed 5 bases at V and 2 bases at J, leaving 11 bases unmatched. Germline CDR1 reads SEHNR; CDR2 reads FQNEAQ (reference sequence). This CDR3 has 17 amino acids.

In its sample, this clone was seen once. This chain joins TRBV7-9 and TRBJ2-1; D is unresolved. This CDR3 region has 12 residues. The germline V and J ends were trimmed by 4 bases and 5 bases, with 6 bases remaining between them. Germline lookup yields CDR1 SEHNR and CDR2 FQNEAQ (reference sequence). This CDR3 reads CASSSGHNEQFF. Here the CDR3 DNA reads TGTGCCAGCAGCTCGGGCCACAATGAGCAGTTCTTC.

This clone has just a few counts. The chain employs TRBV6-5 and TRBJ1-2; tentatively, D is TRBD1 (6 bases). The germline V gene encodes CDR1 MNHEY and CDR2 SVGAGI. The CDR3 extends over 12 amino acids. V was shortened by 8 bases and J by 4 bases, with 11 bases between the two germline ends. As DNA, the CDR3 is TGTGCCAGCGGGCAGGGGCTCTATGGCTACACCTTC. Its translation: CASGQGLYGYTF.

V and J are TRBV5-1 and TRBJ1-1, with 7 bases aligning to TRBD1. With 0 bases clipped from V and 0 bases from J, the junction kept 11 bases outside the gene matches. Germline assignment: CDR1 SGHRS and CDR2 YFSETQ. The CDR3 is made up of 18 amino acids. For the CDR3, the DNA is TGCGCCAGCAGCTTGGGGCCCGGACAGGCCCGGATGAACACTGAAGCTTTCTTT. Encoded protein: CASSLGPGQARMNTEAFF.

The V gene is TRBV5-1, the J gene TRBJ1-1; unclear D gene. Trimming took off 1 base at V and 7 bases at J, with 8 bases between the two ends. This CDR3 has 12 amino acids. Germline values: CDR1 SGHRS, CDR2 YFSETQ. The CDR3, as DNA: TGCGCCAGCAGCTTGCGACGGGGTGAAGCTTTCTTT. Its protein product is CASSLRRGEAFF.

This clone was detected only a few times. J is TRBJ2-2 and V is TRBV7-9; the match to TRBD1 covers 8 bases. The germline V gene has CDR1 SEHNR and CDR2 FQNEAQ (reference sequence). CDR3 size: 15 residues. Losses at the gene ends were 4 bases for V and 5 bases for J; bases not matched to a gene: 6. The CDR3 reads CASSSFRGQTGELFF. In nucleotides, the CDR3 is TGTGCCAGCAGCTCTTTCAGGGGGCAGACCGGGGAGCTGTTTTTT. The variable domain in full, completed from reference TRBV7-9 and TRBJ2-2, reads DTGVSQNPRHKITKRGQNVTFRCDPISEHNRLYWYRQTLGQGPEFLTYFQNEAQLEKSRLLSDRFSAERPKGSFSTLEIQRTEQGDSAMYLCASSSFRGQTGELFFGEGSRLTVL.

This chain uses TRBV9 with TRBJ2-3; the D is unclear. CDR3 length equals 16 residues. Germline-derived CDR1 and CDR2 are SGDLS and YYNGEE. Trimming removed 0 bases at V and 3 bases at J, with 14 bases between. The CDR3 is CASSVEGGGATDTQYF. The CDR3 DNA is TGTGCCAGCAGCGTAGAGGGTGGCGGAGCTACAGATACGCAGTATTTT.

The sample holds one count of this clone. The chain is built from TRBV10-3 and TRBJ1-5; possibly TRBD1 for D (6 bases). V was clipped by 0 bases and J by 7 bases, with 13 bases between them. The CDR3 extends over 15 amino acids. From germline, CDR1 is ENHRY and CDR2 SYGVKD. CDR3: CAISESGGGGQPQHF. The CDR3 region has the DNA TGTGCCATCAGTGAGTCGGGAGGGGGGGGCCAGCCCCAGCATTTT.